The T cell receptor beta chain described here comes from a study of T cell responses to AZD1222 COVID-19 vaccine. This CDR3 comprises 14 residues. V was trimmed by 8 bases and J by 3 bases, leaving 14 bases between them. CDR1 LNHDA and CDR2 SQIVND come from the germline V gene (reference sequence). Only in-frame clones appear in the TCRdb table, and some are missing; sequencing was by immunoSEQ multiplex PCR. The sample shows more than 110,000 clones, around 88% of them seen only once. This clone was seen a few times. The sample in question was peripheral blood, obtained on day 0 of AZD1222 vaccination. The V and J genes are TRBV19 and TRBJ1-3; tentatively, D is TRBD1 (5 bases). This receptor was identified in an adult in good health. The CDR3 DNA reads as TGTGCCAGTGCTTTATTGGGGGATGGAAACACCATATATTTT. Residues: CASALLGDGNTIYF.